What follows are 23 T cell receptor beta chains derived from one specimen sequenced in a study of persistence of HIV-infected CD4 T cells. An overlapping HIV-1 Gag peptide pool stimulated these cells at 0.85 to 1 ug/peptide/mL. CD40L-negative CD69-negative CD45RO-high memory CD4+ T cells were sorted as populations depleted of antigen-responding cells. The libraries were made with immunoSEQ version 4 in survey mode. Method: immunoSEQ multiplex PCR; TCRdb's copy keeps in-frame clones and lacks some. The sample consists of tens of thousands of clones, 70% to 75% of them appearing once. No antigen has been assigned to these receptors. The sample consisted of CD4+ T cells sorted from PBMCs after approximately 20-hour stimulation, taken from a patient who received antiretroviral therapy. These receptor sequences come from an adult man with HIV who was CMV-seropositive.

The chain's CDR3 is CASSGGQVNGDSPLHF. The CDR3 DNA reads TGCGCCAGCAGCGGGGGACAGGTTAACGGGGATTCACCCCTCCACTTT. The rearrangement joins TRBV5-1 to TRBJ1-6; 8 nucleotides match TRBD1. CDR3 length: 16 amino acids. The V gene end was trimmed by 4 bases and the J gene end by 8 bases; junction bases not matched to a gene: 11. Per the germline V gene, CDR1 is SGHRS and CDR2 is YFSETQ. Full variable domain (rest looked up from reference TRBV5-1 and TRBJ1-6): KAGVTQTPRYLIKTRGQQVTLSCSPISGHRSVSWYQQTPGQGLQFLFEYFSETQRNKGNFPGRFSGRQFSNSRSEMNVSTLELGDSALYLCASSGGQVNGDSPLHFGNGTRLTVT.

This clone appeared once. This rearrangement joins TRBV2 to TRBJ2-7; D remains ambiguous. Germline lookup yields CDR1 SNHLY and CDR2 FYNNEI. This CDR3 spans 12 amino acids. V was shortened by 1 base and J by 6 bases, with 7 bases between the two germline ends. As DNA, the CDR3 is TGTGCCAGCAGTGAAGAGAGGCGCGAGCAGTACTTC. This gives the protein CASSEERREQYF.

This clone has just one count. This chain uses TRBV29-1 with TRBJ1-3; D unclear. This CDR3 is 14 amino acids long. V dropped 7 bases and J dropped 0 bases, with 13 bases sitting between them. The V gene's germline CDR1 is SQVTM and CDR2 ANQGSEA. The CDR3 coding sequence is TGCAGCGCCGGAGTCTCTGTCTCTGGAAACACCATATATTTT. Residues: CSAGVSVSGNTIYF.

Only a few counts were recorded for this clone. The chain employs TRBV7-8 and TRBJ2-7, with D possibly matching TRBD1 (5 bases). The germline gives CDR1 SGHVS, CDR2 FQNEAQ. Between the trimmed V and J ends, which lost 10 bases and 4 bases, there was a span of 20 bases. This CDR3 has 14 residues. The CDR3 reads CATGRQGIKYEQYF. CDR3 sequence (DNA): TGTGCCACCGGACGGCAGGGTATCAAGTACGAGCAGTACTTC.

The chain has TRBV12-3 or TRBV12-4 and TRBJ1-5; D may be TRBD1 (6 bases). CDR3 length equals 13 residues. V lost 7 bases, J lost 3 bases, and 10 bases lay in between. The CDR3 DNA is TGTGCCAGCACCCACAGGGTCAATCAGCCCCAGCATTTT. This encodes CASTHRVNQPQHF.

The chain joins TRBV6-1 to TRBJ1-5; D gene unclear. From germline, CDR1 is MNHNS and CDR2 SASEGT. The ends were cut back, 2 bases at V and 10 bases at J, with 12 bases in the middle. This CDR3 spans 13 amino acids. The CDR3, as DNA: TGTGCCAGCAGTGAAAGGACCGAGCTTCCCCAGCATTTT. Translated: CASSERTELPQHF.

This chain joins TRBV3-1 (or the pseudogene TRBV3-2) and TRBJ1-1, with D tentatively TRBD1 (5 bases). V was clipped by 3 bases and J by 1 base, with 9 bases between them. Germline CDR1 LGHDT, CDR2 YNNKEL (reference sequence). This CDR3 has 14 residues. In DNA form, the CDR3 reads TGTGCCAGCAGCCACCAGGGAAAGAACACTGAAGCTTTCTTT. This sequence encodes CASSHQGKNTEAFF.

The V and J genes are TRBV4-1 and TRBJ1-2; D gene uncertain. The CDR3 has 17 residues. V gave up 0 bases and J gave up 5 bases, with 19 bases separating them. Germline CDR1 is MGHRA and CDR2 is YSYEKL. In DNA, the CDR3 is TGCGCCAGCAGCCAAGATAGTTCGGCTTTGGGCTTGTATGGCTACACCTTC. This translates into CASSQDSSALGLYGYTF.

This chain connects TRBV7-8 to TRBJ1-4, with a tentative D call TRBD1 (5 bases). Germline CDR1 reads SGHVS; CDR2 reads FQNEAQ. V lost 1 base and J lost 12, with 6 bases in between. The CDR3 length is 11 residues. CDR3 sequence (DNA): TGTGCCAGCAGCTTAGGGGACGAACTGTTTTTT. This translates into CASSLGDELFF.

V and J are TRBV6-5 and TRBJ2-5, with D unresolved. The V gene lost 0 bases and the J gene lost 4 bases, with 6 bases spanning the gap. This CDR3 is built from 13 residues. The germline CDR1 and CDR2 sequences are MNHEY and SVGAGI. The CDR3 DNA reads TGTGCCAGCAGTTACTCGAAGGGAGAGACCCAGTACTTC. As protein: CASSYSKGETQYF.

There are a few counts of this clone. CDR3 region: CASSLEAVGGYTF. In nucleotides, the CDR3 is TGTGCCAGCAGCCTAGAGGCGGTAGGTGGCTACACCTTC. This chain connects TRBV7-9 to TRBJ1-2; D is ambiguous. The V gene lost 5 bases and the J gene lost 7 bases, with 14 bases spanning the gap. CDR3 size: 13 residues. Germline-derived CDR1 and CDR2 are SEHNR and FQNEAQ (reference sequence). Drawing the rest from reference TRBV7-9 and TRBJ1-2, the complete variable domain is DTGVSQNPRHKITKRGQNVTFRCDPISEHNRLYWYRQTLGQGPEFLTYFQNEAQLEKSRLLSDRFSAERPKGSFSTLEIQRTEQGDSAMYLCASSLEAVGGYTFGSGTRLTVV.

The rearrangement joins TRBV5-5 to TRBJ2-7; D is unresolved. The CDR3 has 12 residues. V was pared by 1 base and J by 5 bases, with 7 bases between. The germline V gene has CDR1 SGHKS and CDR2 YYEKEE (reference sequence). CDR3 amino acids: CASSLSLNEQYF. The CDR3 region has the DNA TGTGCCAGCAGCTTGAGTTTGAACGAGCAGTACTTC.

The CDR3 here is CASSLKGAGYEQYF. CDR3 sequence (DNA): TGTGCCAGCAGTTTAAAAGGGGCCGGCTACGAGCAGTACTTC. The chain joins TRBV27 to TRBJ2-7; weak D call: TRBD1 (5 bases). Germline CDR1 MNHEY, CDR2 SMNVEV (reference sequence). This CDR3 contains 14 residues. V was cut by 2 bases and J by 3 bases, with 11 bases left in between.

This clone was seen only a few times. The chain recombines TRBV3-1 (or the pseudogene TRBV3-2) with TRBJ1-6, with D uncertain. CDR1 and CDR2 (germline): LGHDT, YNNKEL (reference sequence). This CDR3 is built from 15 residues. V lost 2 bases to trimming and J lost 5 bases, with 10 bases between them. The CDR3 DNA reads as TGTGCCAGCAGCCAACGGCTACTAAATAATTCACCCCTCCACTTT. Residues: CASSQRLLNNSPLHF.

The V gene is TRBV27, the J gene TRBJ2-2; D assignment may be TRBD1 or TRBD2 (5 bases each). The length of the CDR3 is 16 residues. CDR1 is MNHEY, CDR2 SMNVEV, per germline (reference sequence). With 0 bases removed from V and 0 bases from J, the gap between germline ends came to 8 bases. Written as DNA, the CDR3 is TGTGCCAGCAGTTTATCATCGGGGCCGAACACCGGGGAGCTGTTTTTT. It translates to CASSLSSGPNTGELFF.

The rearrangement links TRBV9 to TRBJ2-1; either TRBD1 or TRBD2 may fit D (5 bases each). The germline gives CDR1 SGDLS, CDR2 YYNGEE. This CDR3 spans 14 amino acids. The germline V and J ends were trimmed by 2 bases and 6 bases, with 12 bases remaining between them. CDR3: CASSVGDVLNEQFF. The CDR3 region has the DNA TGTGCCAGCAGCGTGGGGGATGTCCTCAATGAGCAGTTCTTC. The full variable domain, completed using reference TRBV9 and TRBJ2-1, is DSGVTQTPKHLITATGQRVTLRCSPRSGDLSVYWYQQSLDQGLQFLIQYYNGEERAKGNILERFSAQQFPDLHSELNLSSLELGDSALYFCASSVGDVLNEQFFGPGTRLTVL.

V and J are TRBV6-5 and TRBJ1-2; tentatively, D is TRBD1 (5 bases). Germline V gene data show CDR1 as MNHEY and CDR2 as SVGAGI. Trimming shortened V by 10 bases and J by 4 bases, and 19 bases separated the two germline ends. This CDR3 is 14 amino acids long. The CDR3 loop is CATLPPGLTYGYTF. The CDR3 coding sequence is TGTGCCACTCTTCCCCCGGGACTTACCTATGGCTACACCTTC.

The table lists this clone with a few counts. CDR3 DNA sequence: TGTGCCAGCAGTCCGAATAGACAGACAGATACGCAGTATTTT. It codes for CASSPNRQTDTQYF. The rearrangement links TRBV2 to TRBJ2-3, with D possibly being TRBD1 (5 bases). Deletions cut 5 bases from V and 3 bases from J, with 12 bases between. The germline CDR1 and CDR2 sequences are SNHLY and FYNNEI. The CDR3 is 14 amino acids.

The rearrangement joins TRBV7-6 to TRBJ1-1; no definite D call. The CDR3 is 13 amino acids. CDR1 is SGHVS, CDR2 FNYEAQ, per germline. V dropped 6 bases and J dropped 3 bases, with 11 bases sitting between them. The CDR3 DNA follows: TGTGCCAGCAGGTTGACACCTGACACTGAAGCTTTCTTT. Residues: CASRLTPDTEAFF.

The chain couples TRBV7-9 to TRBJ2-1; 8 bases match TRBD2. The CDR3 runs 15 residues. J lost 13 bases, V lost 4 bases, and 15 bases had no gene match. Per germline, CDR1 SEHNR and CDR2 FQNEAQ (reference sequence). The CDR3 here is CASSSGTRLVGGQFF. The CDR3 DNA is TGTGCCAGCAGCTCCGGGACTAGATTGGTCGGTGGCCAGTTCTTC.

The V call is TRBV5-8, the J call TRBJ1-2; possibly TRBD1 for D (5 bases). Germline V gene data show CDR1 as SGHTS and CDR2 as YDEGEE. This CDR3 spans 12 amino acids. V was trimmed by 2 bases and J by 8 bases, leaving 10 bases between them. The CDR3 DNA is TGTGCCAGCAGCTTCTGGAGGGGCGGCTACACCTTC. Protein product: CASSFWRGGYTF. Combining the CDR3 with reference TRBV5-8 and TRBJ1-2 gives the whole variable domain EAGVTQSPTHLIKTRGQQATLRCSPISGHTSVYWYQQALGLGLQFLLWYDEGEERNRGNFPPRFSGRQFPNYSSELNVNALELEDSALYLCASSFWRGGYTFGSGTRLTVV.

The chain is built from TRBV15 and TRBJ1-2, with 10 bases matching TRBD1. CDR3 size: 16 residues. CDR1 is LNHNV and CDR2 is YYDKDF in the germline V gene (reference sequence). V was clipped by 3 bases and J by 0 bases; unmatched bases: 4. The CDR3 loop is CATSSDRGLANYGYTF. DNA of the CDR3: TGTGCCACCAGCAGTGACAGGGGGCTTGCTAACTATGGCTACACCTTC.

In its sample, this clone was seen a few times. The chain is built from TRBV10-2 and TRBJ1-2; D is possibly TRBD1 (5 bases). The V gene lost 2 bases and the J gene lost 8 bases, with 9 bases spanning the gap. The CDR3 is made up of 12 amino acids. Germline V CDR1 and CDR2: WSHSY, SAAADI. CDR3 sequence (DNA): TGCGCCAGCAGTGAGACGCAGGGAGGCTACACCTTC. Translated: CASSETQGGYTF.